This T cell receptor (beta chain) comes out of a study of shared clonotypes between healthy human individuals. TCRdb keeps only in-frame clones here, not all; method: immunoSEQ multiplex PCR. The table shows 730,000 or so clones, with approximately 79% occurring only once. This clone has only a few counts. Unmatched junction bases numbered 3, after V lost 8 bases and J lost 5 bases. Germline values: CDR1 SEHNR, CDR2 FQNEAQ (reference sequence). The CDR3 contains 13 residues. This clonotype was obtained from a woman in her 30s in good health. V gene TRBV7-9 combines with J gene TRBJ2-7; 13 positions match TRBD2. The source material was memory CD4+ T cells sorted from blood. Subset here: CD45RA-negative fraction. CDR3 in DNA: TGTGCCAGCTCAGGGACTAGCGGGGACGAGCAGTACTTC. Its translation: CASSGTSGDEQYF.